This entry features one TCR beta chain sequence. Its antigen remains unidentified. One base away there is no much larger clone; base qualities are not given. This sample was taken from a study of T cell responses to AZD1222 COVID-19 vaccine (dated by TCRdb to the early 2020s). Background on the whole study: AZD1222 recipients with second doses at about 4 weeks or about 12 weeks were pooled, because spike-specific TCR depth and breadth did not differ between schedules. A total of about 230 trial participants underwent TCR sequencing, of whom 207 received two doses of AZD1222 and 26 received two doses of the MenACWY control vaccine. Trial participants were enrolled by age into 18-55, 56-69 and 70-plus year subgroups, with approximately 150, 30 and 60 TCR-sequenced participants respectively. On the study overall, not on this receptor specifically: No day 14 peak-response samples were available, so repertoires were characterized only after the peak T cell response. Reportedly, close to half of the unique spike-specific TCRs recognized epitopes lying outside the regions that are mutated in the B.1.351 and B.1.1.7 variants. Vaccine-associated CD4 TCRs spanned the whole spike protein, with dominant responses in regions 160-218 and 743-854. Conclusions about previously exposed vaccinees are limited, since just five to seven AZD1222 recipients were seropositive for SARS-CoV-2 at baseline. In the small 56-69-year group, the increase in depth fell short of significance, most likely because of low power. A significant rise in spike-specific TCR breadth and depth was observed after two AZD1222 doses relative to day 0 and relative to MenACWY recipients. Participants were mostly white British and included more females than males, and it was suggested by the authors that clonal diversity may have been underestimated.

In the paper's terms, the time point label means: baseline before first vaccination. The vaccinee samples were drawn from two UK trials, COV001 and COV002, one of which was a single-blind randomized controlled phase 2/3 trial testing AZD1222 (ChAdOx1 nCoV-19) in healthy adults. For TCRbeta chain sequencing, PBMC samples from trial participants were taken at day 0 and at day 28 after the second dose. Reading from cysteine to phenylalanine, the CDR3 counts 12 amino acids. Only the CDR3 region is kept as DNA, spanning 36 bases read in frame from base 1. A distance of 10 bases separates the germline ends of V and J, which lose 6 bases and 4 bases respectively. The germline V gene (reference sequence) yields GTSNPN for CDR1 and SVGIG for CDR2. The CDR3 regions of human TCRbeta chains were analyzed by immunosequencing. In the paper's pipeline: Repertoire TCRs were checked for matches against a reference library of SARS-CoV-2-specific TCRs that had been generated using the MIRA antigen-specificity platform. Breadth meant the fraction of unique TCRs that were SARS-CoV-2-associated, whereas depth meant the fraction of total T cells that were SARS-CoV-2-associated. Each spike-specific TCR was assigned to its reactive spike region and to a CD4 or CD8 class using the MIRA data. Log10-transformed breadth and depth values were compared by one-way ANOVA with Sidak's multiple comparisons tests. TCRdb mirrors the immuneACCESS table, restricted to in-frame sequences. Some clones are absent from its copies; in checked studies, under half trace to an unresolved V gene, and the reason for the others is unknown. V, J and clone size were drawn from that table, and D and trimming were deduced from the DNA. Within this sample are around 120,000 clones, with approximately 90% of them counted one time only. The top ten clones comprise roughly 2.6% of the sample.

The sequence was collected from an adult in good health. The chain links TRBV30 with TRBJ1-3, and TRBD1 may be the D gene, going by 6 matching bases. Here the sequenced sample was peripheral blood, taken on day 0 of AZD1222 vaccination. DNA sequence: TGTGCCTGCACTACAGGGGGAAACACCATATATTTT. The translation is CACTTGGNTIYF.